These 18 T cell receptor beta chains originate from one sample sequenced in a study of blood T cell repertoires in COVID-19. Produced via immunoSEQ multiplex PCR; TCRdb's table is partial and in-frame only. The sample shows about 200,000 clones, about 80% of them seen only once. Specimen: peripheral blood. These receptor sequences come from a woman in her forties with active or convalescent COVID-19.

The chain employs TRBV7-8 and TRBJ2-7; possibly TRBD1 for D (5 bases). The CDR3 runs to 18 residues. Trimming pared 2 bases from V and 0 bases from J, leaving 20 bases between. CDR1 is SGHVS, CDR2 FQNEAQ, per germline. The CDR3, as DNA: TGTGCCAGCAGCTTAAGGGCCGGTACCGGCAGGGACTCCTACGAGCAGTACTTC. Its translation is CASSLRAGTGRDSYEQYF.

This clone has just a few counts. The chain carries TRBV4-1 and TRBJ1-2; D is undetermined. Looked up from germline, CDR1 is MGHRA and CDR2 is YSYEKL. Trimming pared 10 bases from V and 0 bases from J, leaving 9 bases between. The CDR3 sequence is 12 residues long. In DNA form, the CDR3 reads TGCGCCACCCACTCTCCTAACTATGGCTACACCTTC. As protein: CATHSPNYGYTF.

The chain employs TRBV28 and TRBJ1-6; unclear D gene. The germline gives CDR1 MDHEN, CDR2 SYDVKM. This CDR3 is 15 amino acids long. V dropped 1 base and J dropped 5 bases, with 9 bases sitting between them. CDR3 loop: CASSLSGRDNSPLHF. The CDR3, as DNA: TGTGCCAGCAGTTTATCCGGCCGGGATAATTCACCCCTCCACTTT.

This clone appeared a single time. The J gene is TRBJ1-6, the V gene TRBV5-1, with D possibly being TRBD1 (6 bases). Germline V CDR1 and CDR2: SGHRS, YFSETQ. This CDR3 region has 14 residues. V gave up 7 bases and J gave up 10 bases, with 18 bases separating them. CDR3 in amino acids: CASAAAGGFSPLHF. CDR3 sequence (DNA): TGCGCCAGCGCTGCTGCGGGGGGCTTCTCACCCCTCCACTTT.

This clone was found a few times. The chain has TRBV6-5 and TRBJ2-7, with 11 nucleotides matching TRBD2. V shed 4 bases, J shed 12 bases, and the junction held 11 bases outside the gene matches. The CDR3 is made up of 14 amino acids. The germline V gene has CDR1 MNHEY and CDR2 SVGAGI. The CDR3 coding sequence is TGTGCCAGCAGTTCCGGGACTAGCGGAGTTCCTTGGTACTTC. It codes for CASSSGTSGVPWYF.

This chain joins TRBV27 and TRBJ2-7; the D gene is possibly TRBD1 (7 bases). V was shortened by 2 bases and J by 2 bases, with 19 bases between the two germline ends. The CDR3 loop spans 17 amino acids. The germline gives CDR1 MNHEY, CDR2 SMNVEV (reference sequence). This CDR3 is CASSLGGHRQGTYEQYF. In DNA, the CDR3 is TGTGCCAGCAGTTTAGGGGGGCATAGACAGGGTACCTACGAGCAGTACTTC.

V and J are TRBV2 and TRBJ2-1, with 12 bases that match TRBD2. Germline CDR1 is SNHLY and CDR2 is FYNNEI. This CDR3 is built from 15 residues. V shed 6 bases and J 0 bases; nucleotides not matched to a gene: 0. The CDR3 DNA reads TGTGCCAGCAGGACTAGCGGGGGCTCCTACAATGAGCAGTTCTTC. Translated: CASRTSGGSYNEQFF. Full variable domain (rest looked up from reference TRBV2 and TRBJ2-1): EPEVTQTPSHQVTQMGQEVILRCVPISNHLYFYWYRQILGQKVEFLVSFYNNEISEKSEIFDDQFSVERPDGSNFTLKIRSTKLEDSAMYFCASRTSGGSYNEQFFGPGTRLTVL.

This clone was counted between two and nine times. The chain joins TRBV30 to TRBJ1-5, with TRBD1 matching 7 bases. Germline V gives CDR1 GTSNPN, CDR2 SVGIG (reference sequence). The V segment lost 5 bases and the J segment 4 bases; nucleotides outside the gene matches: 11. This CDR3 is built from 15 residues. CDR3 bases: TGTGCCTGGGGCCGGGGTGCACAGGGGAATCAGCCCCAGCATTTT. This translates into CAWGRGAQGNQPQHF.

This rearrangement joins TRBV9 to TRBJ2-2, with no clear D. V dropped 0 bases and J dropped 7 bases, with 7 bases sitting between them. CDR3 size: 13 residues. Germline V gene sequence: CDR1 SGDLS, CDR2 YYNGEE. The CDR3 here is CASSVAGVGELFF. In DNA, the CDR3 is TGTGCCAGCAGCGTAGCTGGAGTCGGGGAGCTGTTTTTT.

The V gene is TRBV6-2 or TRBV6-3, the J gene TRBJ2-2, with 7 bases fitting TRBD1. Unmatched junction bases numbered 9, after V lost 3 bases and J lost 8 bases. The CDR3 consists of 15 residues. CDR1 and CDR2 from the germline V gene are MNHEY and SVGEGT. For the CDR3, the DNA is TGTGCCAGCAGTTATACAGGGGCCATCTCGGGGGAGCTGTTTTTT. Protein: CASSYTGAISGELFF.

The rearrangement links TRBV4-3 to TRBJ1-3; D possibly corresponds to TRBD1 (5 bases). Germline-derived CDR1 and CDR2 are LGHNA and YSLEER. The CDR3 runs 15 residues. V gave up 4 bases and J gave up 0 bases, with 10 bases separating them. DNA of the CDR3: TGCGCCAGCAGCCCTCGGCAGGGCTCTGGAAACACCATATATTTT. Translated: CASSPRQGSGNTIYF.

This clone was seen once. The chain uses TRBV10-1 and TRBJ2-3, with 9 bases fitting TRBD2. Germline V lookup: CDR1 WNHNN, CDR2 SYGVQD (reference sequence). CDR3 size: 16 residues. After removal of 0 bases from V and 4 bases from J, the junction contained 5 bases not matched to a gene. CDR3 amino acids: CASSESMGGRADTQYF. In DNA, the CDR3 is TGCGCCAGCAGTGAGTCAATGGGCGGGAGGGCAGATACGCAGTATTTT.

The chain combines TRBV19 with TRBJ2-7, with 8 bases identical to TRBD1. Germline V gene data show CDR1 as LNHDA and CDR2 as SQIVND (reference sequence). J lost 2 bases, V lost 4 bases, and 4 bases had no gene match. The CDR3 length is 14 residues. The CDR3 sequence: CASSNRGQAYEQYF. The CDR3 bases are TGTGCCAGTAGTAATAGGGGACAGGCCTACGAGCAGTACTTC.

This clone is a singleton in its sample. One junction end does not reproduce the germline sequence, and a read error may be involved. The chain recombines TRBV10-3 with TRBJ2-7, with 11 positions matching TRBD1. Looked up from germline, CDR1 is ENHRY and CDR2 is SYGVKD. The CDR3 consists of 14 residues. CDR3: CAIRGQGVAYGQYF. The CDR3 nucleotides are TGTGCCATCAGGGGACAGGGGGTCGCCTACGGGCAGTACTTC.

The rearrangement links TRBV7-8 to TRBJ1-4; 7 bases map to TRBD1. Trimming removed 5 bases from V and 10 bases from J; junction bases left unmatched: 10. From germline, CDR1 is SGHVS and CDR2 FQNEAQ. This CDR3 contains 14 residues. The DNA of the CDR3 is TGTGCCAGCAGCGACTACAGGGGAAGGGGAAAACTGTTTTTT. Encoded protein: CASSDYRGRGKLFF.

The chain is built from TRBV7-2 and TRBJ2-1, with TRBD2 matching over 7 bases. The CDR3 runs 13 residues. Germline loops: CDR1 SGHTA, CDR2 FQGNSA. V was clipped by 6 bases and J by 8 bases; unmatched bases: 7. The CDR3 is CASSLVAGDEQFF. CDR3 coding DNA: TGTGCCAGCAGTCTCGTAGCGGGCGATGAGCAGTTCTTC.

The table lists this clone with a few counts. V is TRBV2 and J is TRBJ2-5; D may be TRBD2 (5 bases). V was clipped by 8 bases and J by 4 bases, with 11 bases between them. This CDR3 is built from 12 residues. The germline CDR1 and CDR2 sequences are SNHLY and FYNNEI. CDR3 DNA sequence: TGTGCCAGCGGGAGTTTGGGAGAGACCCAGTACTTC. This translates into CASGSLGETQYF.

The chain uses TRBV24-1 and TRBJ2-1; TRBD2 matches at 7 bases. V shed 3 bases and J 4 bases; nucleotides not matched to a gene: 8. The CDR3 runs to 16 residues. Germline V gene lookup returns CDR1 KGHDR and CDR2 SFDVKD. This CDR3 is CATSDGGLGIYNEQFF. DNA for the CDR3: TGTGCCACCAGTGATGGAGGACTAGGGATATACAATGAGCAGTTCTTC.